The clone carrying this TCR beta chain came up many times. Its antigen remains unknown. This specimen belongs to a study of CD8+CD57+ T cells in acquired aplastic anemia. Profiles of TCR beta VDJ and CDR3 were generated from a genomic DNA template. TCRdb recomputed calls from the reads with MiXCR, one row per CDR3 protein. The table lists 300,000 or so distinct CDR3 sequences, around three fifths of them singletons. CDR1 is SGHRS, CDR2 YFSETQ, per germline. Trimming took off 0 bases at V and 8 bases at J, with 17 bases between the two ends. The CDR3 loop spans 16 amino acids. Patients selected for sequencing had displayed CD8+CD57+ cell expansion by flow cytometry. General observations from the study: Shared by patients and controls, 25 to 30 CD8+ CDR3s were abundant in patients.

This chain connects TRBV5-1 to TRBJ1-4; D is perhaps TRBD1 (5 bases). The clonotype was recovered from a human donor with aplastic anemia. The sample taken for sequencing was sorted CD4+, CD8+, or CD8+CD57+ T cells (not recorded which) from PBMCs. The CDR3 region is CASSLVGGGGIEKLFF. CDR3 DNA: TGCGCCAGCAGCTTGGTCGGTGGGGGAGGGATCGAAAAACTGTTTTTT.